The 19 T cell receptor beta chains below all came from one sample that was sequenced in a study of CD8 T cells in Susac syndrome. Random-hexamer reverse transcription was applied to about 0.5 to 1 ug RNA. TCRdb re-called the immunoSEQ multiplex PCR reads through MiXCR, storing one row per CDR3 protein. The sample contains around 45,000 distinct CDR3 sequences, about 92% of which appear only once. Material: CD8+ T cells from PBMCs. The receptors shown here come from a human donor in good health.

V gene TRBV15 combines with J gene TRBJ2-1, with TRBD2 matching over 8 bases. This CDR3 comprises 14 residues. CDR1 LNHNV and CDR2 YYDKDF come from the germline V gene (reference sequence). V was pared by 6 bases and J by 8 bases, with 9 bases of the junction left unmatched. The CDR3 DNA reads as TGTGCCACCAGTTCCGGGACTAGTCATTATGAGCAGTTCTTC. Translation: CATSSGTSHYEQFF.

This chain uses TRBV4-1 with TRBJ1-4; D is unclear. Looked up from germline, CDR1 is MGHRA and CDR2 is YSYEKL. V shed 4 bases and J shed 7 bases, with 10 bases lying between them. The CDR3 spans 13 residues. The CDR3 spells CASSRYLSEKLFF. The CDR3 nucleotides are TGCGCCAGCAGCCGATACCTGAGTGAAAAACTGTTTTTT.

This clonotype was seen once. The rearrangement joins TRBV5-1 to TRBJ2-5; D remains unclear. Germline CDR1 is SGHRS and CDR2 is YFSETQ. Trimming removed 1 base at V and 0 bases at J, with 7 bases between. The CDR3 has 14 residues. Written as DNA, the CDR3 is TGCGCCAGCAGCTTGTGGCAGGACCAAGAGACCCAGTACTTC. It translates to CASSLWQDQETQYF.

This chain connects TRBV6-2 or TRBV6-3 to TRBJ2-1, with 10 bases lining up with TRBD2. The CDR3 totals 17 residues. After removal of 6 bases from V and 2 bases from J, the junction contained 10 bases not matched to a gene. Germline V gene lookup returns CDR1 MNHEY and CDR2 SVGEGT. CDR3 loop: CASSLTGTSGTYNEQFF. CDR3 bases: TGTGCCAGCAGCCTTACCGGAACTAGCGGGACCTACAATGAGCAGTTCTTC.

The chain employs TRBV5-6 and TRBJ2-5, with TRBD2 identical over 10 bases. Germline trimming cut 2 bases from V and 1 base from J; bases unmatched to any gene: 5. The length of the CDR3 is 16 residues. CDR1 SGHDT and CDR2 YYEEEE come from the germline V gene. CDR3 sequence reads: CASSLRTSGPQETQYF. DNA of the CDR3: TGTGCCAGCAGCTTAAGGACTAGCGGTCCCCAAGAGACCCAGTACTTC.

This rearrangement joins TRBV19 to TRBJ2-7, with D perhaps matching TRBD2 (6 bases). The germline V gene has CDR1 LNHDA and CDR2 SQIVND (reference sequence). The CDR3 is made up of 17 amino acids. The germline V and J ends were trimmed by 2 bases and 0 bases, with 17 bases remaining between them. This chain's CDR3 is CASSITGVGLYSYEQYF. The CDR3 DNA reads TGTGCCAGTAGTATAACGGGGGTCGGGTTGTACTCCTACGAGCAGTACTTC.

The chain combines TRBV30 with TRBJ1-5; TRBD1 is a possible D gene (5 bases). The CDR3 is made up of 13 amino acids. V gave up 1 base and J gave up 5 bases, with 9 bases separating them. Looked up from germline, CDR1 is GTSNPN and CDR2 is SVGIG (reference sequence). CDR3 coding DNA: TGTGCCTGGAGTGGGTGGGGGGATCAGCCCCAGCATTTT. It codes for CAWSGWGDQPQHF.

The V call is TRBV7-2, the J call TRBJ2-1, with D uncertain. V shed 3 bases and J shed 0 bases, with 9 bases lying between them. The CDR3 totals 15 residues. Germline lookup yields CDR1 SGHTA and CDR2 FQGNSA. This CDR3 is CASSFVGLSYNEQFF. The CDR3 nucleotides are TGTGCCAGCAGCTTCGTAGGCCTCTCCTACAATGAGCAGTTCTTC.

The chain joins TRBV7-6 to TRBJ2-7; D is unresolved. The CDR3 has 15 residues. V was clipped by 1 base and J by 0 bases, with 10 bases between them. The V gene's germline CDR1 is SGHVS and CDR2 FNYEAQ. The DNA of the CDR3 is TGTGCCAGCAGCTTAGAGGCAGGTTTCTCCTACGAGCAGTACTTC. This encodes CASSLEAGFSYEQYF.

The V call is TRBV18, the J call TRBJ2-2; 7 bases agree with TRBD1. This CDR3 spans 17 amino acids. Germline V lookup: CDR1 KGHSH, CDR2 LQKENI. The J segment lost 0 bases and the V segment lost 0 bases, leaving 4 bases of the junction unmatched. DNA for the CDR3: TGTGCCAGCTCACCACCTGTAACAGGGGCGAACACCGGGGAGCTGTTTTTT. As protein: CASSPPVTGANTGELFF.

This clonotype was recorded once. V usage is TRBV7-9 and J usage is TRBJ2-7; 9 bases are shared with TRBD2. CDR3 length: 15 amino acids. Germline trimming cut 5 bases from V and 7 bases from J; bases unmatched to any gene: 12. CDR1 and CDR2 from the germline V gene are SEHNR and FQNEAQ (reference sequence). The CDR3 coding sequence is TGTGCCAGCAGCCCCGAGGCGGGAGGGCCGGGAGAGCAGTACTTC. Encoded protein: CASSPEAGGPGEQYF.

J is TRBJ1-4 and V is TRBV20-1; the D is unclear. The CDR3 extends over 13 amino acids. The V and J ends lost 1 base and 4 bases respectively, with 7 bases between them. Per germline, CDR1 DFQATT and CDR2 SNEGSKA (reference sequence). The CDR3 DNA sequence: TGCAGTGCTAGAGGCCTGAATAATGAAAAACTGTTTTTT. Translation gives CSARGLNNEKLFF.

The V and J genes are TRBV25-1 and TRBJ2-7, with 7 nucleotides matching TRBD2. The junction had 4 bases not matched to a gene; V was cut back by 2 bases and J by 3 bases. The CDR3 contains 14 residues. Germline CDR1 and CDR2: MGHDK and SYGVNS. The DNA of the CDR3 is TGTGCCAGCAGTGAACGGGGGGACCTCTACGAGCAGTACTTC. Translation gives CASSERGDLYEQYF.

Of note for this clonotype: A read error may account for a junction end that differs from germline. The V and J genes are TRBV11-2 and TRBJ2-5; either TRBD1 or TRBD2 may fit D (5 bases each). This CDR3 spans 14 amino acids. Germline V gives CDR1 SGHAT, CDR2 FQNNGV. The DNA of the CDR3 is TGTGCCAGCAGCTTAGGTTGGGGGAAAGAGGCCCAGTACTTC. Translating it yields CASSLGWGKEAQYF.

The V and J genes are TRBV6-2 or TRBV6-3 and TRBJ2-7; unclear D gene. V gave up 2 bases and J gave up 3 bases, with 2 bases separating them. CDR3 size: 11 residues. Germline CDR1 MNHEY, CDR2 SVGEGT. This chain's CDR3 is CASSYVYEQYF. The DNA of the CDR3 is TGTGCCAGCAGTTACGTCTACGAGCAGTACTTC.

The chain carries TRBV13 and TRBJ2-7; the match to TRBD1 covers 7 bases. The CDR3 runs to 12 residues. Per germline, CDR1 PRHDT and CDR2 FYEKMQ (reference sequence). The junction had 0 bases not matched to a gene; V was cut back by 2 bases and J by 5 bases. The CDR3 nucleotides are TGTGCCAGCAGCTTACAGGGGGACGAGCAGTACTTC. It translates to CASSLQGDEQYF.

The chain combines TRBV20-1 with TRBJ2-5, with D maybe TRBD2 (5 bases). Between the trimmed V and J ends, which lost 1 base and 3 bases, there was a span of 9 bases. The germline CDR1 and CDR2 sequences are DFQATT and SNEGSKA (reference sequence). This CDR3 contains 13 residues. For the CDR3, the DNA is TGCAGTGCTAGAGGCGGGCCCGAAGAGACCCAGTACTTC. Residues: CSARGGPEETQYF.

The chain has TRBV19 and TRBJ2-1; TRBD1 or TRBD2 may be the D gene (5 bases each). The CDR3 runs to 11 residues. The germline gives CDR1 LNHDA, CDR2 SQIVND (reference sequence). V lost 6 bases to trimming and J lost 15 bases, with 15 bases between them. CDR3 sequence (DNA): TGTGCCAGTAGAGAGGGACCCCGACGGTTCTTC. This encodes CASREGPRRFF.

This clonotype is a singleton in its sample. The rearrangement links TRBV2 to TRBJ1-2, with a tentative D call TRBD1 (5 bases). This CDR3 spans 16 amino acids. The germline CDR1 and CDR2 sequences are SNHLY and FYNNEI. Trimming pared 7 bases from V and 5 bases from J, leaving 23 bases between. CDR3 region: CASTEGPGMVSYGYTF. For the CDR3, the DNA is TGTGCCAGCACCGAAGGTCCAGGGATGGTATCATATGGCTACACCTTC.